Following are 27 T cell receptor beta chains from one sample sequenced in a study of Graves' ophthalmopathy and Graves' hyperthyroidism. RNA transcripts provided the template for amplifying TCR beta CDR3 regions. HTBI primers were employed in first-round RT-PCR, then a second-round multiplex PCR followed. One entry per CDR3 protein results from TCRdb running MiXCR on the multiplex PCR reads. The sample has approximately 700,000 distinct CDR3 sequences, 40% seen once. The sample comprised peripheral blood. The receptor source for this set is an adult man with Graves' ophthalmopathy.

This clonotype appeared a single time. Written as DNA, the CDR3 is TGCAGCGTTGGAAAGGGCAATCAGCCCCTCCACTTT. Its translation is CSVGKGNQPLHF. The chain uses TRBV29-1 and TRBJ1-6, with unresolved D. Trimming left V 4 bases short and J 13 bases short, with 14 bases between. Germline CDR1 SQVTM, CDR2 ANQGSEA. This CDR3 is 12 amino acids long.

The chain combines TRBV6-5 with TRBJ1-1, with 7 bases fitting TRBD1. CDR3 size: 15 residues. Germline CDR1 MNHEY, CDR2 SVGAGI. J gave up 4 bases and V 6 bases, and 11 bases lay outside the gene matches. The CDR3 sequence is CASSYSIQGITEAFF. CDR3 nucleotide sequence: TGTGCCAGCAGCTATTCCATACAGGGGATCACTGAAGCTTTCTTT.

The rearrangement links TRBV5-5 to TRBJ1-1, with D hard to call. CDR3 size: 13 residues. Looked up from germline, CDR1 is SGHKS and CDR2 is YYEKEE (reference sequence). Between the trimmed V and J ends, which lost 6 bases and 8 bases, there was a span of 17 bases. The CDR3 DNA follows: TGTGCCAGCAATATCAGGTTAGGCTTCGAAGCTTTCTTT. Translating gives CASNIRLGFEAFF.

The chain employs TRBV7-9 and TRBJ1-2; D may be TRBD1 (5 bases). CDR3 length: 14 amino acids. CDR1 SEHNR and CDR2 FQNEAQ come from the germline V gene (reference sequence). The V end was cut by 7 bases, the J end by 4 bases, with 16 bases between. CDR3 protein: CASNSFGGGYGYTF. In nucleotides, the CDR3 is TGTGCCAGCAACTCCTTTGGGGGAGGCTATGGCTACACCTTC.

A few counts support this clonotype. The chain links TRBV12-3 or TRBV12-4 to TRBJ1-6; maybe TRBD1 (5 bases). CDR3 size: 18 residues. V dropped 3 bases and J dropped 8 bases, with 23 bases sitting between them. CDR3: CASSFKAFEGSTDSPLHF. The CDR3 DNA follows: TGTGCCAGCAGTTTCAAAGCGTTTGAGGGGAGTACGGATTCACCCCTCCACTTT.

This sequence joins TRBV29-1 and TRBJ1-1; D remains ambiguous. Germline V gene sequence: CDR1 SQVTM, CDR2 ANQGSEA. The CDR3 spans 9 residues. V gave up 7 bases and J gave up 7 bases, with 7 bases separating them. The CDR3 is CSALGEAFF. Written as DNA, the CDR3 is TGCAGCGCCCTCGGTGAAGCTTTCTTT.

This clonotype was recorded at least ten times. V and J are TRBV10-3 and TRBJ1-1, with a weak D call TRBD1 (6 bases). Germline CDR1 ENHRY, CDR2 SYGVKD. This CDR3 comprises 13 residues. The ends were cut back, 4 bases at V and 1 base at J, with 7 bases in the middle. CDR3: CAISGTENTEAFF. In nucleotides, the CDR3 is TGTGCCATCAGTGGGACAGAGAACACTGAAGCTTTCTTT.

Comment on this clonotype: This may come from a read error, since a much larger clone is one base off. This chain joins TRBV7-9 and TRBJ1-1; TRBD1 is a possible D gene (5 bases). This CDR3 contains 14 residues. Per germline, CDR1 SEHNR and CDR2 FQNEAQ (reference sequence). DNA of the CDR3: TGTGCCAGCAGCTTAACGACCCTGGACACTGAAGCTTCCTTT. It is translated as CASSLTTLDTEASF.

This chain connects TRBV29-1 to TRBJ1-4; D might be TRBD1 (6 bases). Germline loops: CDR1 SQVTM, CDR2 ANQGSEA. Trimming left V 7 bases short and J 6 bases short, with 18 bases between. CDR3 length equals 14 residues. CDR3 sequence: CSGSDTGGDEKLFF. DNA for the CDR3: TGCAGCGGATCAGACACGGGGGGCGATGAAAAACTGTTTTTT.

This rearrangement joins TRBV10-2 to TRBJ2-5, with D maybe TRBD2 (5 bases). The CDR3 runs 15 residues. The germline V and J ends were trimmed by 2 bases and 1 base, with 11 bases remaining between them. Germline assignment: CDR1 WSHSY and CDR2 SAAADI. The CDR3 reads CASSEGGSPQETQYF. The DNA of the CDR3 is TGCGCCAGCAGTGAGGGCGGGTCGCCCCAAGAGACCCAGTACTTC.

About this clonotype: This may be a read error, as it is one base from a much larger clone. The chain carries TRBV7-9 and TRBJ2-6; D is perhaps TRBD1 or TRBD2 (5 bases each). Germline CDR1 reads SEHNR; CDR2 reads FQNEAQ (reference sequence). V was cut by 11 bases and J by 1 base, with 15 bases left in between. This CDR3 has 15 amino acids. This CDR3 is CAGFERTSGANVLTF. CDR3 DNA sequence: TGTGCCGGATTCGAGCGGACATCTGGGGCCAACGTCCTGACTTTC.

The rearrangement joins TRBV11-2 to TRBJ1-6; no clear D. The CDR3 totals 16 residues. CDR1 and CDR2 (germline): SGHAT, FQNNGV. V lost 5 bases and J 6 bases, leaving 17 bases between the germline ends. CDR3 DNA sequence: TGTGCCAGCAGCCCAGTGGGTGGAGGCTCTAATTCACCCCTCCACTTT. This translates into CASSPVGGGSNSPLHF.

The rearrangement links TRBV2 to TRBJ2-5; 16 bases are a match to TRBD2. The CDR3 spans 15 residues. CDR1 and CDR2 (germline): SNHLY, FYNNEI. V lost 6 bases, J lost 5 bases, and 3 bases stayed unmatched. The CDR3 nucleotides read TGTGCCAGCAGCGGGACTAGCGGGGGGGCTGAGACCCAGTACTTC. It yields the protein CASSGTSGGAETQYF.

This clonotype was found many times. The rearrangement uses TRBV7-9 and TRBJ1-6, with a possible D match to TRBD1 (6 bases). Trimming removed 1 base at V and 8 bases at J, with 12 bases between. Germline CDR1 is SEHNR and CDR2 is FQNEAQ (reference sequence). The CDR3 has 15 residues. For the CDR3, the DNA is TGTGCCAGCAGCTTAGAGACAGGAGTTTATTCACCCCTCCACTTT. It translates to CASSLETGVYSPLHF.

The chain recombines TRBV24-1 with TRBJ1-5; D is perhaps TRBD1 (5 bases). V dropped 11 bases and J dropped 2 bases, with 21 bases sitting between them. The CDR3 is made up of 16 amino acids. CDR1 and CDR2 from the germline V gene are KGHDR and SFDVKD. CDR3 sequence: CASRASWGYGNQPQHF. For the CDR3, the DNA is TGTGCCAGCAGGGCCTCATGGGGGTATGGCAATCAGCCCCAGCATTTT.

V is TRBV20-1 and J is TRBJ1-5; D gene unclear. This CDR3 is built from 16 residues. V lost 6 bases and J 2 bases, leaving 20 bases between the germline ends. CDR1 and CDR2 (germline): DFQATT, SNEGSKA (reference sequence). The DNA for the CDR3 is TGCAGTGCGCGAGTCCCGGGAGGTGAGGGCAATCAGCCCCAGCATTTT. Encoded protein: CSARVPGGEGNQPQHF.

The chain combines TRBV20-1 with TRBJ1-4; 8 bases align to TRBD1. Germline V gene sequence: CDR1 DFQATT, CDR2 SNEGSKA (reference sequence). This CDR3 comprises 13 residues. V was clipped by 5 bases and J by 5 bases; unmatched bases: 4. CDR3: CSAPGQANEKLFF. The CDR3 DNA sequence: TGCAGTGCTCCGGGACAGGCGAATGAAAAACTGTTTTTT.

This clonotype has more than one count but fewer than ten. The chain carries TRBV7-9 and TRBJ1-1, with D perhaps TRBD1 (5 bases). The CDR3 totals 13 residues. V was cut by 5 bases and J by 7 bases, with 14 bases left in between. Germline lookup yields CDR1 SEHNR and CDR2 FQNEAQ (reference sequence). CDR3 in DNA: TGTGCCAGCAGCGAAAGGGGCGGCGATGAAGCTTTCTTT. It encodes CASSERGGDEAFF.

In regard to this clonotype: Since a much larger clone is just one base distant, this may be a read error. The V call is TRBV20-1, the J call TRBJ1-4; unclear D gene. V dropped 5 bases and J dropped 5 bases, with 6 bases sitting between them. Germline V lookup: CDR1 DFQATT, CDR2 SNEGSKA (reference sequence). CDR3 length: 11 amino acids. CDR3 amino acids: CSAQANEKLFF. The CDR3 DNA reads as TGCAGTGCTCAGGCGAATGAAAAACTGTTTTTT.

The rearrangement uses TRBV7-9 and TRBJ2-2; D not resolved. V was pared by 3 bases and J by 2 bases, with 7 bases between. The CDR3 covers 14 residues. CDR1 SEHNR and CDR2 FQNEAQ come from the germline V gene (reference sequence). Written as DNA, the CDR3 is TGTGCCAGCAGCTTTAGACTTAACACCGGGGAGCTGTTTTTT. Residues: CASSFRLNTGELFF.

The chain is built from TRBV15 and TRBJ1-1; D unresolved. The germline gives CDR1 LNHNV, CDR2 YYDKDF (reference sequence). The CDR3 has 15 residues. Trimming removed 3 bases at V and 1 base at J, with 12 bases between. CDR3: CATSSYGPTNTEAFF. Written as DNA, the CDR3 is TGTGCCACCAGCAGCTACGGACCTACGAACACTGAAGCTTTCTTT. Variable domain in full (rest from reference TRBV15 and TRBJ1-1): DAMVIQNPRYQVTQFGKPVTLSCSQTLNHNVMYWYQQKSSQAPKLLFHYYDKDFNNEADTPDNFQSRRPNTSFCFLDIRSPGLGDTAMYLCATSSYGPTNTEAFFGQGTRLTVV.

The CDR3 nucleotides read TGTGCCAGCAGCTTTACGGGATCCCTCTTTGAGCAGTACTTC. It translates to CASSFTGSLFEQYF. The chain has TRBV11-2 and TRBJ2-7; tentative D call: TRBD2 (5 bases). Germline V gene data show CDR1 as SGHAT and CDR2 as FQNNGV. The germline V and J ends were trimmed by 3 bases and 7 bases, with 16 bases remaining between them. The CDR3 spans 14 residues.

About this clonotype: A read error may explain this, as a much larger clone is one base away. The chain uses TRBV7-9 and TRBJ1-2; a weak D match, TRBD1 (6 bases). CDR3 length: 14 amino acids. The V end was cut by 5 bases, the J end by 6 bases, with 16 bases between. In germline, CDR1 is SEHNR, CDR2 FQNEAQ (reference sequence). The CDR3 nucleotides are TGTGCCAGCAGCCCATGGGACAAGGGAGATGGCTACACCTTC. It codes for CASSPWDKGDGYTF.

The chain is built from TRBV10-3 and TRBJ1-1; D is possibly TRBD1 (5 bases). In germline, CDR1 is ENHRY, CDR2 SYGVKD. V was clipped by 10 bases and J by 9 bases, with 15 bases between them. The CDR3 covers 11 residues. The CDR3, as DNA: TGTGCCAGCACATTTAAGGGGAAAGCTTTCTTT. Protein: CASTFKGKAFF.

This chain connects TRBV7-3 to TRBJ2-7; D not resolved. This CDR3 spans 12 amino acids. The V gene lost 5 bases and the J gene lost 6 bases, with 11 bases spanning the gap. Germline V lookup: CDR1 SGHTA, CDR2 FQGTGA. The CDR3 region is CASSQVNLEQYF. The CDR3 DNA is TGTGCCAGCAGCCAAGTGAACCTCGAGCAGTACTTC.

This clonotype was seen a few times. The CDR3 DNA sequence: TGTGCCAGCAGTTTAAACAGGGGGGGAGAGACCCAGTACTTC. This gives the protein CASSLNRGGETQYF. The V and J genes are TRBV12-3 or TRBV12-4 and TRBJ2-5, with D possibly TRBD1 on 8 matching bases. V gave up 2 bases and J gave up 4 bases, with 11 bases separating them. The CDR3 is 14 residues long.

In this sample, this clonotype turned up a few times. The V and J genes are TRBV12-3 or TRBV12-4 and TRBJ1-3; D is unresolved. The CDR3 runs to 14 residues. The germline V and J ends were trimmed by 8 bases and 0 bases, with 11 bases remaining between them. This CDR3 reads CASYGSYSGNTIYF. The DNA for the CDR3 is TGTGCCAGCTACGGGAGCTACTCTGGAAACACCATATATTTT.